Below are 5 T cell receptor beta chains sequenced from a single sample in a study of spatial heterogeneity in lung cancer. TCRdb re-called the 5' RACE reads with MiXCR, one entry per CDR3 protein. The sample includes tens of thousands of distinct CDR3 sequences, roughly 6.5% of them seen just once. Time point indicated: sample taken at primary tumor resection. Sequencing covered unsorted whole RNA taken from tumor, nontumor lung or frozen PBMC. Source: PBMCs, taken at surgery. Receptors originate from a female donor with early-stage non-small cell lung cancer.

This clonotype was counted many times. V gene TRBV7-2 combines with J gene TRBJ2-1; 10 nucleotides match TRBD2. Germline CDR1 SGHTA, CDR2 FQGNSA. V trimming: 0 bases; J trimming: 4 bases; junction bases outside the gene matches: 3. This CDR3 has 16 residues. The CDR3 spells CASSLATSGDYNEQFF. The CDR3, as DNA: TGTGCCAGCAGCTTAGCCACTAGCGGGGATTACAATGAGCAGTTCTTC.

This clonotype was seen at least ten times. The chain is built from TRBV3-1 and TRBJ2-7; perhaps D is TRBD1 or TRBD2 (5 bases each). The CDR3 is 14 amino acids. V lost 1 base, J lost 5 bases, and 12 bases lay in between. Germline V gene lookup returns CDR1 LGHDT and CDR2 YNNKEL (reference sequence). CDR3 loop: CASSQGGWGNEQYF. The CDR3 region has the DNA TGTGCCAGCAGCCAAGGCGGTTGGGGGAACGAGCAGTACTTC.

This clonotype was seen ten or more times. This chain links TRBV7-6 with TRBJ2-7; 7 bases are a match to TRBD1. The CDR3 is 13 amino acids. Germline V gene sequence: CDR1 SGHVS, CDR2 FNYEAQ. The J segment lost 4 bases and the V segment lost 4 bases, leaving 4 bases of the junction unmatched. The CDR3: CASSSGTDYEQYF. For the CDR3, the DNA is TGTGCCAGCAGCTCCGGGACAGATTACGAGCAGTACTTC.

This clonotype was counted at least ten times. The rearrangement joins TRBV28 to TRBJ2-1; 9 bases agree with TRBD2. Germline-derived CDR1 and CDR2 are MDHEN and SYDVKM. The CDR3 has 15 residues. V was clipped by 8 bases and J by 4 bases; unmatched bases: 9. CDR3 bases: TGTGCCAGCGTATCTTCTAGCGGGGAGTACAATGAGCAGTTCTTC. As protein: CASVSSSGEYNEQFF.

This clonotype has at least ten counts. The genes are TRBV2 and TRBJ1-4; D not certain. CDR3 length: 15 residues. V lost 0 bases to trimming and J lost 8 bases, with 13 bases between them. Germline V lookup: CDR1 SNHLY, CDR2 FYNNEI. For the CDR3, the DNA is TGTGCCAGCAGTGAAGCCCCGACGTCGTGGGAAAAACTGTTTTTT. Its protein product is CASSEAPTSWEKLFF.